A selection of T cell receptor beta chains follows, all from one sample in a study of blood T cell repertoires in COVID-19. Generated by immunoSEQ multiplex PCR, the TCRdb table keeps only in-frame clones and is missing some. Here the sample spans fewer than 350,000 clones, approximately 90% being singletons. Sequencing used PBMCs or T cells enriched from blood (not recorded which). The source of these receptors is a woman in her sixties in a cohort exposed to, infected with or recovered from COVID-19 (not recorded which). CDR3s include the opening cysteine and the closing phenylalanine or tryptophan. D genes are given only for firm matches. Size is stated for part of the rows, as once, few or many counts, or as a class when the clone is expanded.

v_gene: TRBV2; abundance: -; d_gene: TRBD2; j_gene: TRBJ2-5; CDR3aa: CASGREETQYF; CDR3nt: TGTGCTAGCGGGAGGGAAGAGACCCAGTACTTC
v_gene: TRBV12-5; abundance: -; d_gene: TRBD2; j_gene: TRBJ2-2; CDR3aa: CASGLLPTSGSEWATGELFF; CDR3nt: TGTGCTAGTGGTTTGCTCCCGACTAGCGGGAGTGAATGGGCCACCGGGGAGCTGTTTTTT
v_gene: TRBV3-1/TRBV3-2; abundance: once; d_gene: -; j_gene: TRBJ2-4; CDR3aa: CASSHGAKNIQYF; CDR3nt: TGTGCCAGCAGCCACGGAGCCAAAAACATTCAGTACTTC
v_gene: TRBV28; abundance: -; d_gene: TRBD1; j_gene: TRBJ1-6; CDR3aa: CASSLGDREGITLHF; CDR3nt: TGTGCCAGCAGTTTAGGGGACAGGGAGGGTATCACCCTCCACTTT
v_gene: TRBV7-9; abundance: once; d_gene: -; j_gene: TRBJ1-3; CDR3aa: CASSPRTESSGNTIYF; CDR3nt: TGTGCCAGCAGCCCAAGGACAGAGAGCTCTGGAAACACCATATATTTT
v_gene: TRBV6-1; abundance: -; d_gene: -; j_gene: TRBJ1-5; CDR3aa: CASSERGGRQPQHF; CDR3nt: TGTGCCAGCAGTGAAAGGGGGGGTAGACAGCCCCAGCATTTT
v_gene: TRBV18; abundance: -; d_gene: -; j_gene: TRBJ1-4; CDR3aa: CASSPPLKELVFYEKLFF; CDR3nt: TGTGCCAGCTCACCGCCATTGAAAGAGCTCGTGTTCTATGAAAAACTGTTTTTT
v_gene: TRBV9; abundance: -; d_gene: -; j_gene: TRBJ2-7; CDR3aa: CASSGQNEQYF; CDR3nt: TGTGCCAGCAGCGGGCAAAACGAGCAGTACTTC
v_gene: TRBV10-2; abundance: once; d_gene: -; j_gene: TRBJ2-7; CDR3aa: CASSEDRNLYEQYF; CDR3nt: TGCGCCAGCAGTGAGGACAGAAATCTCTACGAGCAGTACTTC
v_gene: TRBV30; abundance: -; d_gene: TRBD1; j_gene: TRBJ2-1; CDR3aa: CAWSLGRTGGAYNEQFF; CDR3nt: TGTGCCTGGAGTCTAGGGAGGACAGGGGGCGCCTACAATGAGCAGTTCTTC
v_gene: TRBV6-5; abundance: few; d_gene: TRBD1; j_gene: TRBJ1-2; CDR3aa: CASSPDRYTGYTF; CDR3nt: TGTGCCAGCAGTCCGGACAGGTACACTGGCTACACCTTC
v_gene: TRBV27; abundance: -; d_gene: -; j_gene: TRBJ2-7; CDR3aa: CASSSVFPKTRRAYEQYF; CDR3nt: TGTGCCAGCAGTTCCGTCTTTCCGAAGACTAGGCGGGCCTACGAGCAGTACTTC
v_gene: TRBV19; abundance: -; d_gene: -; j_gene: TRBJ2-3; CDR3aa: CASSIRLSRDTQYF; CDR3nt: TGTGCCAGTAGTATCCGACTGTCTAGGGATACGCAGTATTTT
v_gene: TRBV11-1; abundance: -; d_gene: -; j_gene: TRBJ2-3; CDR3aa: CASSYGGTDTQYF; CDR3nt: TGTGCCAGCAGCTACGGGGGCACAGATACGCAGTATTTT
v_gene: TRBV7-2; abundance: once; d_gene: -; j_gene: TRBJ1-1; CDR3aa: CASSPRGQKNTEAFF; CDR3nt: TGTGCCAGCAGCCCCAGAGGACAGAAGAACACTGAAGCTTTCTTT
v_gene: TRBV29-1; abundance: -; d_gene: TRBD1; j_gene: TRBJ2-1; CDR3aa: CSGRQGKEGEQFF; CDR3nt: TGCAGCGGTAGACAGGGGAAGGAGGGTGAGCAGTTCTTC
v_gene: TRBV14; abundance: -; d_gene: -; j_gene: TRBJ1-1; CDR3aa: CASSQGRGTEAFF; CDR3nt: TGTGCCAGCAGCCAAGGCAGGGGAACTGAAGCTTTCTTT
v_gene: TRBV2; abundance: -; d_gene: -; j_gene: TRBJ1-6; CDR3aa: CASTKEREAALHF; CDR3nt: TGTGCCAGCACCAAGGAGAGAGAGGCGGCCCTCCACTTT
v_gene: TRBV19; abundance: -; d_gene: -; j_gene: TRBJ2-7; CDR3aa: CASSRLAISYEQYF; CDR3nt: TGTGCCAGTAGTAGGCTAGCGATCTCCTACGAGCAGTACTTC
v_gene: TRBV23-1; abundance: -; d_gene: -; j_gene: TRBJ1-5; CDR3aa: CASSPPGHSNQPQHF; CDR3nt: TGCGCCAGCAGCCCGCCAGGGCATAGCAATCAGCCCCAGCATTTT
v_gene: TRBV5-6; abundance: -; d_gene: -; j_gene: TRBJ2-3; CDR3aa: CASSSRWETDTQYF; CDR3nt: TGTGCCAGCAGCTCCCGTTGGGAGACAGATACGCAGTATTTT
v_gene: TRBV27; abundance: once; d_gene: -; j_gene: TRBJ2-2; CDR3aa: CASKRSGHGELFF; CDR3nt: TGTGCCAGCAAGCGCTCCGGACACGGGGAGCTGTTTTTT
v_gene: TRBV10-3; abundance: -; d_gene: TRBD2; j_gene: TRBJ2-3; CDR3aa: CATRGGIGERPTDTQYF; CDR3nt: TGTGCCACTCGGGGGGGGATTGGAGAGCGCCCCACAGATACGCAGTATTTT
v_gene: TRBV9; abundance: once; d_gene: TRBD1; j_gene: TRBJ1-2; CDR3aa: CASSATPRGNYGYTF; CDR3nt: TGTGCCAGCAGCGCTACCCCCAGGGGGAACTATGGCTACACCTTC
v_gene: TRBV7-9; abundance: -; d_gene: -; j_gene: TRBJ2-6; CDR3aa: CASSLPQAGANVLTF; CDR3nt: TGTGCCAGCAGTTTACCCCAGGCTGGGGCCAACGTCCTGACTTTC
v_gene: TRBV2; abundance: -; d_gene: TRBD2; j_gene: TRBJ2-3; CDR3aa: CASRGEGRSADTQYF; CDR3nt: TGTGCCAGCAGAGGGGAGGGCAGGAGTGCCGATACGCAGTATTTT
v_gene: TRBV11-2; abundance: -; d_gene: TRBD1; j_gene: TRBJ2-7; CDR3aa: CASSPGTGNYEQYF; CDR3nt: TGTGCCAGCAGCCCCGGGACAGGAAACTACGAGCAGTACTTC
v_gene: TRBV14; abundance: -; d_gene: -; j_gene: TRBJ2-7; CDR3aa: CASSLYRDSYEQYF; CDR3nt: TGTGCCAGCAGCCTTTACCGGGACTCCTACGAGCAGTACTTC
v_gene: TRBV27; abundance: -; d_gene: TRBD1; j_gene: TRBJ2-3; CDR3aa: CASSTPGQAITDTQYF; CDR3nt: TGTGCCAGCAGTACACCGGGACAGGCGATCACAGATACGCAGTATTTT
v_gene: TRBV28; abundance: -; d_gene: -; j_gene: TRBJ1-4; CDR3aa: CASSPPRTNEKLFF; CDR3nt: TGTGCCAGCAGTCCCCCCCGTACTAATGAAAAACTGTTTTTT
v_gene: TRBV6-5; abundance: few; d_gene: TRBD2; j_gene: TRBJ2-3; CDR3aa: CASSYRAGVPDTQYF; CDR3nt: TGTGCCAGCAGTTACAGAGCGGGAGTGCCAGATACGCAGTATTTT
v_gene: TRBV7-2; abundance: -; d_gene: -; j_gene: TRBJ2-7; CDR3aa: CASTPRGSGYEQYF; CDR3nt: TGTGCCAGCACACCCCGAGGTTCTGGCTACGAGCAGTACTTC